This note documents a single TCR beta chain sequence. This clonotype was picked up a small number of times. This clone's antigen is unknown. No base-level quality is on record; no much larger clone is a single base apart. From its cysteine to its phenylalanine, the CDR3 spans 14 amino acids. The only DNA kept is the CDR3, 42 bases in frame from the first base. CDR1 MDHEN and CDR2 SYDVKM were looked up in the germline V gene. V loses 3 bases of germline sequence and J loses 8 bases, and the interval between the two ends is 13 bases. This entry is derived from a study of breast tumors, draining lymph nodes, adjacent tissues (dated by TCRdb to the mid-2010s). Study-level background: The study compared TCR beta repertoires across tumor, adjacent nontumor tissue and axillary lymph nodes from breast cancer patients. The study was designed to assess the relationships and possible T-cell exchange between tumor, surrounding tissue and draining lymph node repertoires in human breast cancer. The research as a whole found: The study presented the conclusion that tumor T cells originate in lymph nodes as consistent with a hypothesis, not as something directly demonstrated. Tumor T-cell repertoires showed less diversity than lymph node repertoires and more diversity than nontumor tissue repertoires, and tumor T-cell repertoires showed preferential V and J gene usage. The data were considered consistent with the idea that most tumor T cells come from the lymph node and then expand in tumor tissue. Tumor and nontumor tissue repertoires were significantly more similar in luminal-like than in basal-like breast cancer.

Instrument on record: Illumina HiSeq 2000. Multiplex PCR amplification was used to generate the TCR beta chain libraries. High-throughput sequencing was used to analyze the amplified TCR beta chain products. In-frame beta chains were kept once TCRdb had trimmed the public reads at Q25 with fastp and called clones with MiXCR. Entries are consolidated by CDR3 protein sequence, retaining the most common genes and DNA. For this sample the table gives approximately 250,000 distinct CDR3 sequences, of which less than 35% were detected only once. Approximately 3.6% of the sample is taken by the ten largest. The lymph node samples were taken from the axillary draining lymph nodes of breast cancer patients.

The chain employs TRBV28 and TRBJ1-4, with the D gene call left open. The TCR sequence derives from a female donor with breast cancer. Some clones in this sample may be carry-over from other donors' samples. The sequencing input was axillary lymph node tissue. The nucleotide sequence reads as follows: TGTGCCAGCAGTTTGAGCGGGGTGCGAGAAAAACTGTTTTTT. Its translation is CASSLSGVREKLFF.